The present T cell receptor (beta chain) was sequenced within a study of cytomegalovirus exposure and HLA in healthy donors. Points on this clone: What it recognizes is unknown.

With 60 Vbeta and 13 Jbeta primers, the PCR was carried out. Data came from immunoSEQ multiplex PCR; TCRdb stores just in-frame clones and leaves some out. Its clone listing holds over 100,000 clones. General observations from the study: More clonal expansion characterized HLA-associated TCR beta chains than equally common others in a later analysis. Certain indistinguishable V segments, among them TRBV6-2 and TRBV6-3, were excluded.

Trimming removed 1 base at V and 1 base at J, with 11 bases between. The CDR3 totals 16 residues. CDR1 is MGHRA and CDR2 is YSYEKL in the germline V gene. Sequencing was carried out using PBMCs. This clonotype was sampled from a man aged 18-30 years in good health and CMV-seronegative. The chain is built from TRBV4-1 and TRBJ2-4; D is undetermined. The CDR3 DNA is TGCGCCAGCAGCCAAGCCCCCATTGTGGCCAAAAACATTCAGTACTTC. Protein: CASSQAPIVAKNIQYF.